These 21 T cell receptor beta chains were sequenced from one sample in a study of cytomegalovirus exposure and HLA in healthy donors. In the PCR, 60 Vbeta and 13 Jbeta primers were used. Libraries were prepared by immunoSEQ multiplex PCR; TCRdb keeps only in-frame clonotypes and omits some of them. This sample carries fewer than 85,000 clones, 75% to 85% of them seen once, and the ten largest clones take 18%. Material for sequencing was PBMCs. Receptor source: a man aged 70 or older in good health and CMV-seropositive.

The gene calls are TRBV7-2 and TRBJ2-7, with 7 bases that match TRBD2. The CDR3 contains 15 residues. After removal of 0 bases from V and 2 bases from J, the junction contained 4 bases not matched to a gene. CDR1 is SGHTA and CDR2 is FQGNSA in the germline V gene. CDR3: CASSLAAGETYEQYF. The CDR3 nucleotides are TGTGCCAGCAGCTTAGCGGCGGGGGAGACCTACGAGCAGTACTTC.

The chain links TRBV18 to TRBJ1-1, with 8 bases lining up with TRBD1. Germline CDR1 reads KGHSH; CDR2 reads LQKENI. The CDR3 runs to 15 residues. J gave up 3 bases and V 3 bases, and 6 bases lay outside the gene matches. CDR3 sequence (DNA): TGTGCCAGCTCACCGGACAGGGAATGGGACACTGAAGCTTTCTTT. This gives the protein CASSPDREWDTEAFF.

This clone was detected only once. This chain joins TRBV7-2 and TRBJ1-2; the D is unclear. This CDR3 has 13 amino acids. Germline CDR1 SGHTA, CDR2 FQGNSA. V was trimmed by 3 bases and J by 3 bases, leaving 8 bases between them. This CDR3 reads CASSFNSYYGYTF. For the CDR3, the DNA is TGTGCCAGCAGCTTTAACAGCTACTATGGCTACACCTTC.

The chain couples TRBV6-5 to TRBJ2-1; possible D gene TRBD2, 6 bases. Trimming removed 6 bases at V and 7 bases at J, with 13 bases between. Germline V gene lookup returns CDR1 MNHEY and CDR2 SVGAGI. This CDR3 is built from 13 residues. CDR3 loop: CASRPRAGNEQFF. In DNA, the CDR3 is TGTGCCAGCAGACCAAGGGCGGGGAATGAGCAGTTCTTC.

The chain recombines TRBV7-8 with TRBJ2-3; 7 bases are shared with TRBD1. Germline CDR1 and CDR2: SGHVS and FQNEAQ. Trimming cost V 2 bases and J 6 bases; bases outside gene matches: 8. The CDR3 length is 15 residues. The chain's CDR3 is CASSLSIQGRDTQYF. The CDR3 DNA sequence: TGTGCCAGCAGCTTAAGTATACAGGGGCGGGATACGCAGTATTTT.

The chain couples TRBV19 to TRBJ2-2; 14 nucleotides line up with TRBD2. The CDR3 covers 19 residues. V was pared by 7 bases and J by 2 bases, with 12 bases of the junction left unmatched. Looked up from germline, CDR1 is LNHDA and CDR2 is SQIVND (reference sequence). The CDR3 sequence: CASISFGLAGGVNTGELFF. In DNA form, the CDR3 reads TGTGCCAGTATTTCCTTCGGACTAGCGGGGGGTGTAAACACCGGGGAGCTGTTTTTT. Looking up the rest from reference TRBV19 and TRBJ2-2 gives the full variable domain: DGGITQSPKYLFRKEGQNVTLSCEQNLNHDAMYWYRQDPGQGLRLIYYSQIVNDFQKGDIAEGYSVSREKKESFPLTVTSAQKNPTAFYLCASISFGLAGGVNTGELFFGEGSRLTVL.

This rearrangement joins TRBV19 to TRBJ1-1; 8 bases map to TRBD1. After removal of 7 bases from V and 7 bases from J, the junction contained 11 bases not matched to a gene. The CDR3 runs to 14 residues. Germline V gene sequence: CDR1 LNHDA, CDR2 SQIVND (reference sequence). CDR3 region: CASTPISDRGEAFF. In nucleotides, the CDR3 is TGTGCCAGTACACCTATCTCTGACAGGGGTGAAGCTTTCTTT.

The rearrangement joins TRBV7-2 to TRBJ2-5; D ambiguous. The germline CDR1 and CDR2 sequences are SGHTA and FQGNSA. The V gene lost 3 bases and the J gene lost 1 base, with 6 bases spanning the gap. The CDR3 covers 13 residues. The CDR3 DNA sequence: TGTGCCAGCAGCTTGGCCTTCCAAGAGACCCAGTACTTC. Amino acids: CASSLAFQETQYF.

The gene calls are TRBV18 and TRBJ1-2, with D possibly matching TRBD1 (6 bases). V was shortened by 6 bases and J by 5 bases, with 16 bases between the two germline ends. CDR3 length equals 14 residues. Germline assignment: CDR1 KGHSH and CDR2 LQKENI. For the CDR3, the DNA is TGTGCCAGCTCTCCCGGGGAGGGGACATATGGCTACACCTTC. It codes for CASSPGEGTYGYTF.

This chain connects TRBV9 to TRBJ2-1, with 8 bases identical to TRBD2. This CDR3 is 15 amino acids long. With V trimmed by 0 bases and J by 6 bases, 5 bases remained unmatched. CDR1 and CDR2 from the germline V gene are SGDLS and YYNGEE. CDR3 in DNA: TGTGCCAGCAGCGTAGGGAGCGGGAGATCCAATGAGCAGTTCTTC. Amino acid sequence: CASSVGSGRSNEQFF.

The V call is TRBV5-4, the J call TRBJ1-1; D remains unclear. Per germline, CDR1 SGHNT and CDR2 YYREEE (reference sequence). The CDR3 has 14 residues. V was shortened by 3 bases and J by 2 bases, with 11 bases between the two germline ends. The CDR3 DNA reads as TGTGCCAGCAGCTCGGCGTTACTAAACACTGAAGCTTTCTTT. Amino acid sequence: CASSSALLNTEAFF.

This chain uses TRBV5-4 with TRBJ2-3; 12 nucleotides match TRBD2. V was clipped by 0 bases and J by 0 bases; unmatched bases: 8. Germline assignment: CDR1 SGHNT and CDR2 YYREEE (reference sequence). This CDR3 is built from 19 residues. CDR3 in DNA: TGTGCCAGCAGCTTGGCCGTACTAGCGGGAGGATCTAGCACAGATACGCAGTATTTT. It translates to CASSLAVLAGGSSTDTQYF.

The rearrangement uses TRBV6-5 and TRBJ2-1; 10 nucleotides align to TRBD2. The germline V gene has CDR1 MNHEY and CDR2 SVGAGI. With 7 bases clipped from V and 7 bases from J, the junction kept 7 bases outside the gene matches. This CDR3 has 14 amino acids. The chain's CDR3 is CASKREGIWNEQFF. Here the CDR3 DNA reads TGTGCCAGCAAGCGGGAGGGAATATGGAATGAGCAGTTCTTC.

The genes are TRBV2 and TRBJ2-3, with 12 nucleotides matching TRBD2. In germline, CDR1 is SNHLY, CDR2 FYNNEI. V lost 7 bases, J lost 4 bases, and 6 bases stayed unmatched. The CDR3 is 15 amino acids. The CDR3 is CASKETSGSADTQYF. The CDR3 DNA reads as TGTGCCAGCAAGGAGACTAGCGGGAGTGCAGATACGCAGTATTTT.

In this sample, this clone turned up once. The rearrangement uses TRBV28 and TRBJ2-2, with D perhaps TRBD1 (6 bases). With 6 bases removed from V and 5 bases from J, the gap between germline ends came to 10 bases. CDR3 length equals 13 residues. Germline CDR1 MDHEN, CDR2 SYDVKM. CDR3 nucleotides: TGTGCCAGCAGGATACAGGGAACCGGGGAGCTGTTTTTT. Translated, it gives CASRIQGTGELFF. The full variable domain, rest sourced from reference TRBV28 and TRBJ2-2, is DVKVTQSSRYLVKRTGEKVFLECVQDMDHENMFWYRQDPGLGLRLIYFSYDVKMKEKGDIPEGYSVSREKKERFSLILESASTNQTSMYLCASRIQGTGELFFGEGSRLTVL.

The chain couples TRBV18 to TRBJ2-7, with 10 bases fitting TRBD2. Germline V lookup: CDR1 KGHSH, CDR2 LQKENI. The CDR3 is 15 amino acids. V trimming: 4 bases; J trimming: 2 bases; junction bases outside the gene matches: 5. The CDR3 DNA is TGTGCCAGCTCACTCACTAGCGGGATGACCTACGAGCAGTACTTC. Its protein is CASSLTSGMTYEQYF.

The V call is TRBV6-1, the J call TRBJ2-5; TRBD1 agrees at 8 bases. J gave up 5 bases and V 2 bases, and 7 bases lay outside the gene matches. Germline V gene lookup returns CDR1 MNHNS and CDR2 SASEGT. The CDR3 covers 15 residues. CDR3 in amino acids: CASSESDRGAETQYF. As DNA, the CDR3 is TGTGCCAGCAGTGAATCAGACAGGGGAGCCGAGACCCAGTACTTC.

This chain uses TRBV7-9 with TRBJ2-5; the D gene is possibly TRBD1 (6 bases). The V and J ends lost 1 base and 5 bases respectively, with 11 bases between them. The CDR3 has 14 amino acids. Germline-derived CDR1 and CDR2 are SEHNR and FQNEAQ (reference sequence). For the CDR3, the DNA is TGTGCCAGCAGCTTAGGGCAGGGGATGGAGACCCAGTACTTC. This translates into CASSLGQGMETQYF.

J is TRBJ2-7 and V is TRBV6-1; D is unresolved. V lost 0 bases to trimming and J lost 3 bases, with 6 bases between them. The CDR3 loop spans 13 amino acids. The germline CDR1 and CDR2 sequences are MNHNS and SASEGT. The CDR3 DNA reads TGTGCCAGCAGTGAAGCTGGCCGCTACGAGCAGTACTTC. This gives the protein CASSEAGRYEQYF.

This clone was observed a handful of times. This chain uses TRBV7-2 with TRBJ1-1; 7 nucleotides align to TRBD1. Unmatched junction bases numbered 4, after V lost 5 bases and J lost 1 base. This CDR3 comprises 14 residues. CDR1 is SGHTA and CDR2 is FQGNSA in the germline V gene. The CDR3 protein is CASSPRTGNTEAFF. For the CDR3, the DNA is TGTGCCAGCAGCCCCAGGACAGGGAACACTGAAGCTTTCTTT.

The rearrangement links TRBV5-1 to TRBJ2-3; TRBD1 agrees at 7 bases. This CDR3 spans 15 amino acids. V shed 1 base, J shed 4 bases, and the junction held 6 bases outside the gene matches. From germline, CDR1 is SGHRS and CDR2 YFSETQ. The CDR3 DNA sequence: TGCGCCAGCAGCTTGAGACAGGGTAACTCAGATACGCAGTATTTT. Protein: CASSLRQGNSDTQYF.